A single sample gave rise to the 28 T cell receptor beta chains below, sequenced in a study of blood T cell repertoires in COVID-19. Assay: immunoSEQ multiplex PCR; the TCRdb copy retains only in-frame clones and omits some. There are 80,000 or so clones in the sample; more than 60% occur only once, and about 10% lies in the top ten. The sequenced sample consisted of peripheral blood. The receptors stem from a human donor in a cohort sampled during active COVID-19.

This clone was seen only a few times. The chain carries TRBV3-1 (or the pseudogene TRBV3-2) and TRBJ1-1; D remains ambiguous. V lost 3 bases, J lost 7 bases, and 15 bases lay in between. Per germline, CDR1 LGHDT and CDR2 YNNKEL (reference sequence). This CDR3 region has 14 residues. The chain's CDR3 is CASSHLQRDGEAFF. DNA for the CDR3: TGTGCCAGCAGCCACCTACAGAGAGACGGTGAAGCTTTCTTT.

This clone was counted between two and nine times. The rearrangement links TRBV7-2 to TRBJ2-2, with TRBD2 identical over 10 bases. The CDR3 totals 19 residues. From germline, CDR1 is SGHTA and CDR2 FQGNSA. The junction had 14 bases not matched to a gene; V was cut back by 2 bases and J by 5 bases. This CDR3 is CASSLWASGGPGGTGELFF. The CDR3 coding sequence is TGTGCCAGCAGCTTATGGGCTAGCGGGGGCCCCGGAGGGACCGGGGAGCTGTTTTTT. Full variable domain (outside the CDR3, taken from reference TRBV7-2 and TRBJ2-2): GAGVSQSPSNKVTEKGKDVELRCDPISGHTALYWYRQSLGQGLEFLIYFQGNSAPDKSGLPSDRFSAERTGGSVSTLTIQRTQQEDSAVYLCASSLWASGGPGGTGELFFGEGSRLTVL.

This rearrangement joins TRBV5-1 to TRBJ2-1, with D possibly being TRBD1 (6 bases). Germline lookup yields CDR1 SGHRS and CDR2 YFSETQ. The CDR3 has 14 residues. Trimming removed 1 base at V and 5 bases at J, with 10 bases between. CDR3 DNA sequence: TGCGCCAGCAGCTTGACAGGGTTCGACAATGAGCAGTTCTTC. This gives the protein CASSLTGFDNEQFF. Filled out from reference TRBV5-1 and TRBJ2-1, the complete variable domain reads KAGVTQTPRYLIKTRGQQVTLSCSPISGHRSVSWYQQTPGQGLQFLFEYFSETQRNKGNFPGRFSGRQFSNSRSEMNVSTLELGDSALYLCASSLTGFDNEQFFGPGTRLTVL.

This chain connects TRBV6-6 to TRBJ1-1; 8 bases match TRBD1. Germline V CDR1 and CDR2: MNHNY, SVGAGI (reference sequence). This CDR3 is 13 amino acids long. The V gene end was trimmed by 6 bases and the J gene end by 11 bases; junction bases not matched to a gene: 11. This CDR3 is CASRGDRSFSAFF. The CDR3 coding sequence is TGTGCCAGCAGGGGGGACAGGTCGTTTTCGGCTTTCTTT.

The V and J genes are TRBV3-1 (or the pseudogene TRBV3-2) and TRBJ1-2, with D perhaps matching TRBD1 (5 bases). CDR1 and CDR2 from the germline V gene are LGHDT and YNNKEL (reference sequence). The CDR3 is made up of 16 amino acids. V lost 0 bases and J lost 5, with 16 bases in between. CDR3: CASSQDLGTRGYGYTF. The DNA for the CDR3 is TGTGCCAGCAGCCAAGATCTGGGCACTCGGGGGTATGGCTACACCTTC.

The rearrangement joins TRBV14 to TRBJ1-2; the D is unclear. Germline V gene sequence: CDR1 SGHDN, CDR2 FVKESK. Trimming stripped 0 bases from V and 4 bases from J, with 9 bases between. The CDR3 totals 14 residues. CDR3 residues: CASSQEGGVYGYTF. The CDR3, as DNA: TGTGCCAGCAGCCAAGAAGGTGGAGTCTATGGCTACACCTTC.

This chain connects TRBV5-6 to TRBJ2-7; 7 bases align to TRBD2. The CDR3 length is 13 residues. The ends lost 6 bases at V and 3 bases at J; junction bases unmatched: 6. The germline CDR1 and CDR2 sequences are SGHDT and YYEEEE. The CDR3 sequence is CASNVGGIYEQYF. Here the CDR3 DNA reads TGTGCCAGCAACGTGGGAGGGATCTACGAGCAGTACTTC.

The chain employs TRBV5-1 and TRBJ2-5; 7 nucleotides agree with TRBD1. CDR1 and CDR2 from the germline V gene are SGHRS and YFSETQ. The CDR3 contains 14 residues. With 0 bases clipped from V and 2 bases from J, the junction kept 1 base outside the gene matches. The CDR3 coding sequence is TGCGCCAGCAGCTTGGGGGACAGTCAAGAGACCCAGTACTTC. Translated: CASSLGDSQETQYF.

The chain uses TRBV7-3 and TRBJ1-1; TRBD1 matches at 9 bases. CDR3 size: 14 residues. CDR1 SGHTA and CDR2 FQGTGA come from the germline V gene. V trimming: 4 bases; J trimming: 5 bases; junction bases outside the gene matches: 5. The DNA of the CDR3 is TGTGCCAGCAGCTCGACAGGGGGTCGGACTGAAGCTTTCTTT. This sequence encodes CASSSTGGRTEAFF.

V usage is TRBV5-1 and J usage is TRBJ2-5; TRBD2 aligns across 9 bases. The germline V gene has CDR1 SGHRS and CDR2 YFSETQ. The junction had 6 bases not matched to a gene; V was cut back by 4 bases and J by 2 bases. The CDR3 contains 15 residues. This chain's CDR3 is CASSPGLALQETQYF. CDR3 coding DNA: TGCGCCAGCAGCCCCGGACTAGCGTTACAAGAGACCCAGTACTTC.

The J gene is TRBJ2-6, the V gene TRBV2; a weak D match, TRBD1 (6 bases). The length of the CDR3 is 16 residues. Deletions cut 6 bases from V and 4 bases from J, with 16 bases between. The germline V gene encodes CDR1 SNHLY and CDR2 FYNNEI. CDR3 in DNA: TGTGCCAGCAGCCTCAATACAGGGTACGGGGCCAACGTCCTGACTTTC. Encoded protein: CASSLNTGYGANVLTF. Full variable domain (remainder filled in from reference TRBV2 and TRBJ2-6): EPEVTQTPSHQVTQMGQEVILRCVPISNHLYFYWYRQILGQKVEFLVSFYNNEISEKSEIFDDQFSVERPDGSNFTLKIRSTKLEDSAMYFCASSLNTGYGANVLTFGAGSRLTVL.

This clone was seen a few times. The J gene is TRBJ1-5, the V gene TRBV3-1 (or the pseudogene TRBV3-2), with 8 bases fitting TRBD1. CDR1 and CDR2 (germline): LGHDT, YNNKEL (reference sequence). The V gene end was trimmed by 1 base and the J gene end by 9 bases; junction bases not matched to a gene: 5. The CDR3 covers 14 residues. CDR3 in DNA: TGTGCCAGCAGCCAAGGAGCAGGGGGCGGGCCCCAGCATTTT. Translated: CASSQGAGGGPQHF.

This chain links TRBV10-3 with TRBJ2-7; D is unclear. The ends were cut back, 10 bases at V and 1 base at J, with 11 bases in the middle. The germline V gene encodes CDR1 ENHRY and CDR2 SYGVKD. This CDR3 is 12 amino acids long. CDR3 nucleotides: TGTGCCAGTGGCTTGACATCCTACGAGCAGTACTTC. Translated, it gives CASGLTSYEQYF.

The V call is TRBV2, the J call TRBJ2-7; D unresolved. The CDR3 has 14 residues. Trimming took off 3 bases at V and 6 bases at J, with 15 bases between the two ends. Germline V gives CDR1 SNHLY, CDR2 FYNNEI. Here the CDR3 reads CASSDRGALREQYF. The CDR3 bases are TGTGCCAGCAGTGACCGCGGTGCTTTGCGCGAGCAGTACTTC.

This clone was counted only a few times. The gene calls are TRBV28 and TRBJ1-6; D not certain. The CDR3 contains 9 residues. CDR1 and CDR2 from the germline V gene are MDHEN and SYDVKM. V was pared by 5 bases and J by 13 bases, with 3 bases between. The CDR3 sequence: CASSPPLHF. CDR3 coding DNA: TGTGCCAGCAGTCCGCCCCTCCACTTT.

The rearrangement links TRBV7-2 to TRBJ2-5, with 11 bases fitting TRBD2. Germline assignment: CDR1 SGHTA and CDR2 FQGNSA. V dropped 6 bases and J dropped 5; count of bases not matched to a gene: 5. CDR3 length equals 14 residues. The CDR3 reads CASRPLAGAETQYF. DNA of the CDR3: TGTGCCAGCAGGCCACTAGCGGGGGCTGAGACCCAGTACTTC.

V usage is TRBV28 and J usage is TRBJ2-1; a possible D gene is TRBD1 (6 bases). CDR1 is MDHEN, CDR2 SYDVKM, per germline. CDR3 length: 15 residues. V was pared by 6 bases and J by 8 bases, with 20 bases between. The CDR3 reads CASSSTGPPIDEQFF. In nucleotides, the CDR3 is TGTGCCAGCAGCTCCACAGGGCCCCCTATAGATGAGCAGTTCTTC.

This clone occurred a few times. CDR3 nucleotide sequence: TGTGCCAGCAGCTCGATCGGGAGAGTTAATACCTACGAGCAGTACTTC. Protein: CASSSIGRVNTYEQYF. The chain is built from TRBV7-9 and TRBJ2-7; D is possibly TRBD2 (6 bases). The CDR3 runs 16 residues. CDR1 SEHNR and CDR2 FQNEAQ come from the germline V gene (reference sequence). V was trimmed by 4 bases and J by 2 bases, leaving 18 bases between them.

The chain carries TRBV28 and TRBJ1-6; possible D gene TRBD1, 5 bases. Germline V gene lookup returns CDR1 MDHEN and CDR2 SYDVKM. This CDR3 has 17 amino acids. V gave up 7 bases and J gave up 8 bases, with 24 bases separating them. The CDR3 sequence: CASINSGATQGDSPLHF. The CDR3 bases are TGTGCCAGCATCAACTCTGGGGCGACACAAGGGGATTCACCCCTCCACTTT.

This sequence joins TRBV15 and TRBJ2-1; TRBD2 matches at 8 bases. Trimming cost V 6 bases and J 6 bases; bases outside gene matches: 7. CDR1 and CDR2 from the germline V gene are LNHNV and YYDKDF (reference sequence). CDR3 length equals 14 residues. The CDR3 loop is CATSPGLVANEQFF. In DNA, the CDR3 is TGTGCCACCAGTCCGGGACTAGTGGCCAATGAGCAGTTCTTC.

This clone turned up a few times. The V and J genes are TRBV5-1 and TRBJ2-7, with a weak D call TRBD1 (6 bases). V gave up 0 bases and J gave up 3 bases, with 10 bases separating them. This CDR3 comprises 14 residues. The V gene's germline CDR1 is SGHRS and CDR2 YFSETQ. CDR3 coding DNA: TGCGCCAGCAGCTTGGAATCAGGGGACTACGAGCAGTACTTC. This gives the protein CASSLESGDYEQYF.

The chain uses TRBV19 and TRBJ2-7, with 8 positions matching TRBD1. CDR1 and CDR2 from the germline V gene are LNHDA and SQIVND (reference sequence). The CDR3 consists of 13 residues. With 3 bases clipped from V and 7 bases from J, the junction kept 5 bases outside the gene matches. CDR3 bases: TGTGCCAGTAGTATCCAGGGGGCGAGAGAGCAGTACTTC. It specifies CASSIQGAREQYF.

V is TRBV4-3 and J is TRBJ2-3; D perhaps matches TRBD1 (6 bases). V gave up 2 bases and J gave up 3 bases, with 9 bases separating them. Per the germline V gene, CDR1 is LGHNA and CDR2 is YSLEER. There are 14 residues in the CDR3. The CDR3 region has the DNA TGCGCCAGCAGCCAAAGAACAGGGACAGATACGCAGTATTTT. This encodes CASSQRTGTDTQYF.

The chain links TRBV6-5 to TRBJ2-5; D remains unclear. CDR3 length: 12 residues. Germline CDR1 MNHEY, CDR2 SVGAGI. V lost 11 bases, J lost 3 bases, and 13 bases lay in between. The CDR3 nucleotides are TGTGCCGCTACCGGGTCCAAAGAGACCCAGTACTTC. It codes for CAATGSKETQYF.

This chain connects TRBV18 to TRBJ2-7, with D possibly TRBD1 on 6 matching bases. The CDR3 is made up of 14 amino acids. Germline assignment: CDR1 KGHSH and CDR2 LQKENI. Trimming stripped 3 bases from V and 2 bases from J, with 11 bases between. This CDR3 is CASSPPGQTYEQYF. The CDR3 DNA reads TGTGCCAGCTCACCGCCCGGACAGACCTACGAGCAGTACTTC.

The V gene is TRBV27, the J gene TRBJ2-7; 8 bases fit TRBD2. V was pared by 4 bases and J by 2 bases, with 7 bases of the junction left unmatched. CDR1 MNHEY and CDR2 SMNVEV come from the germline V gene (reference sequence). This CDR3 is built from 15 residues. CDR3 DNA: TGTGCCAGCAGTTCCGCCCCGGGGGGGCCCTACGAGCAGTACTTC. It encodes CASSSAPGGPYEQYF.

The chain links TRBV7-2 to TRBJ1-2; TRBD1 matches at 12 bases. This CDR3 region has 18 residues. The V gene's germline CDR1 is SGHTA and CDR2 FQGNSA. The junction had 16 bases not matched to a gene; V was cut back by 5 bases and J by 6 bases. The DNA for the CDR3 is TGTGCCAGCAGCCCGATGGGACAGGGGGCTTTCTGGTCGGATGGCTACACCTTC. As protein: CASSPMGQGAFWSDGYTF.

The chain recombines TRBV13 with TRBJ1-1; D is unclear. Germline CDR1 is PRHDT and CDR2 is FYEKMQ (reference sequence). This CDR3 is built from 15 residues. V lost 5 bases and J 4 bases, leaving 17 bases between the germline ends. CDR3 region: CASSPRGGVSTEAFF. CDR3 coding DNA: TGTGCCAGCAGCCCCCGGGGTGGGGTGAGCACTGAAGCTTTCTTT. The variable domain in full, with the rest retrieved from reference TRBV13 and TRBJ1-1, is AAGVIQSPRHLIKEKRETATLKCYPIPRHDTVYWYQQGPGQDPQFLISFYEKMQSDKGSIPDRFSAQQFSDYHSELNMSSLELGDSALYFCASSPRGGVSTEAFFGQGTRLTVV.